The entry below gives a single T cell receptor (beta chain) sequence along with its context. What it recognizes is unknown. Germline V gives CDR1 SGDLS, CDR2 YYNGEE. V lost 1 base to trimming and J lost 5 bases, with 7 bases between them. The CDR3 spans 13 residues. The data stem from a study of OX40 agonist ivuxolimab in advanced cancers. Across the study: Patients were infused with ivuxolimab every 2 weeks at 0.01 to 10 mg/kg. Findings and limits, study-wide: Dose levels from 0.1 to 3.0 mg/kg saw CD4+ and CD8+ blood T cells expand clonally by week 6.

This table comes from immunoSEQ multiplex PCR, and its TCRdb copy is limited to in-frame clones, with some not included. Here the sample spans several thousand clones, around 78% being singletons. This receptor was identified in an adult with an advanced solid tumor such as melanoma, head and neck, liver or kidney cancer. The material sequenced was CD4+ or CD8+ T cells sorted from blood, taken in a trial of the OX40 agonist ivuxolimab. V and J are TRBV9 and TRBJ2-1; D unclear. The CDR3 loop reads CASSVYGHNEQFF. The CDR3 coding sequence is TGTGCCAGCAGCGTATATGGACACAATGAGCAGTTCTTC.